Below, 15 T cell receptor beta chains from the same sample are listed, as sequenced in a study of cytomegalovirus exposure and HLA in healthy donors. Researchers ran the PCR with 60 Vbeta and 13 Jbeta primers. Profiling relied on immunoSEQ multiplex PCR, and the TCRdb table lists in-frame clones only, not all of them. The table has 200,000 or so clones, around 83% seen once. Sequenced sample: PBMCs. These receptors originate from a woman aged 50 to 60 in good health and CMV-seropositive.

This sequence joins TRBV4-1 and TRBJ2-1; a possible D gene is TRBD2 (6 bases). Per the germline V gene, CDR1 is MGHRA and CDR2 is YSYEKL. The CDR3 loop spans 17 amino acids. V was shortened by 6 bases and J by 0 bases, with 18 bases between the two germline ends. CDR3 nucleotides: TGCGCCAGCAGTCTGAGGGAGGACTCGAGCTCCTACAATGAGCAGTTCTTC. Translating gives CASSLREDSSSYNEQFF.

The CDR3 is CASIADMANTEAFF. CDR3 bases: TGTGCCAGCATCGCGGATATGGCGAACACTGAAGCTTTCTTT. The chain links TRBV6-1 to TRBJ1-1; D unclear. V lost 7 bases and J 1 base, leaving 13 bases between the germline ends. The V gene's germline CDR1 is MNHNS and CDR2 SASEGT. CDR3 length equals 14 residues.

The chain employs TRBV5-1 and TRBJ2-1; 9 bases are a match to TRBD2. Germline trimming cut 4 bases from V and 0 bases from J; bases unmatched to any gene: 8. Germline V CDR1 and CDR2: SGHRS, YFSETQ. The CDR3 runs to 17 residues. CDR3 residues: CASSPGTSMSSYNEQFF. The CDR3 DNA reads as TGCGCCAGCAGCCCCGGGACTAGCATGAGCTCCTACAATGAGCAGTTCTTC.

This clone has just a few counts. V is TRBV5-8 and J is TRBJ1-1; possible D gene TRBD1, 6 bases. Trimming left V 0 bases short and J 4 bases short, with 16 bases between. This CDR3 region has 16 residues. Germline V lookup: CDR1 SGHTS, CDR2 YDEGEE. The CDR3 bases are TGTGCCAGCAGCTTGGTCAGGGGCTGGGCGGGCACTGAAGCTTTCTTT. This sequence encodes CASSLVRGWAGTEAFF.

CDR3 sequence: CASSFSRGQTETQYF. The CDR3 DNA reads as TGTGCCAGCAGCTTTAGCAGGGGGCAAACAGAGACCCAGTACTTC. The chain combines TRBV7-2 with TRBJ2-5, with 8 positions matching TRBD1. CDR3 size: 15 residues. The trim removed 3 bases at V and 4 bases at J, leaving 7 bases unmatched. Germline CDR1 SGHTA, CDR2 FQGNSA.

CDR3 sequence (DNA): TGTGCCATCAGTGAGTCAGTAGTTTCAGATACGCAGTATTTT. This translates into CAISESVVSDTQYF. This rearrangement joins TRBV10-3 to TRBJ2-3; D is uncertain. The CDR3 runs to 14 residues. Germline assignment: CDR1 ENHRY and CDR2 SYGVKD. The V end lost 0 bases, the J end lost 4 bases, and 8 bases lay between the germline ends.

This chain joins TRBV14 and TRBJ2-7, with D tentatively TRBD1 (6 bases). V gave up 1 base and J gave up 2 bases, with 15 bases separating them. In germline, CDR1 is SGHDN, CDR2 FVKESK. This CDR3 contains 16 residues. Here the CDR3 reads CASSQGVLGQTYEQYF. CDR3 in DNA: TGTGCCAGCAGCCAAGGGGTTTTGGGACAAACCTACGAGCAGTACTTC.

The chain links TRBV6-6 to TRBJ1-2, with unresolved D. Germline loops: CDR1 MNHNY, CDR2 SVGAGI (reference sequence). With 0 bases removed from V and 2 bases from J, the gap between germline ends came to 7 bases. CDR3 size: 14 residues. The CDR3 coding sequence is TGTGCCAGCAGTTACTCGTGGGCCAACTATGGCTACACCTTC. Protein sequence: CASSYSWANYGYTF.

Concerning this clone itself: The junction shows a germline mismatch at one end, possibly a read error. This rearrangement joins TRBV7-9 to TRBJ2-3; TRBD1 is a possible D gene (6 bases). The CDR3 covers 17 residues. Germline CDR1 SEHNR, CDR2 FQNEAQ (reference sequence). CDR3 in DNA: TGTTCCAGCAGCCTAGGAACAGGGATTTTCAGCACAGATACGCAGTATTTT. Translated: CSSSLGTGIFSTDTQYF.

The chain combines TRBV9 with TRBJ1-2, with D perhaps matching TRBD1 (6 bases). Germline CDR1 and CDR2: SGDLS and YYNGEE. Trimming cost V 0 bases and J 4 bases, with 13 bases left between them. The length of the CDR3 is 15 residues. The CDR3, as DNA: TGTGCCAGCAGCGTAGGAGGAACAGGGAGCTATGGCTACACCTTC. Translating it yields CASSVGGTGSYGYTF.

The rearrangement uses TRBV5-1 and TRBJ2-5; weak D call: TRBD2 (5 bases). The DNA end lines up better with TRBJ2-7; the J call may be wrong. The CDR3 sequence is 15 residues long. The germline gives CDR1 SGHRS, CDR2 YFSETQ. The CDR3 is CASSLGGQTFYEQYF. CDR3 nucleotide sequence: TGCGCCAGCAGCTTGGGAGGGCAGACTTTCTACGAGCAGTACTTC.

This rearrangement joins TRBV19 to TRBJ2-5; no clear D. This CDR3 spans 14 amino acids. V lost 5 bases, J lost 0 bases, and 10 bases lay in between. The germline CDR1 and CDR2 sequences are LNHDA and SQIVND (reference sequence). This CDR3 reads CASSDQVYQETQYF. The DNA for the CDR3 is TGTGCCAGTAGTGACCAGGTATACCAAGAGACCCAGTACTTC.

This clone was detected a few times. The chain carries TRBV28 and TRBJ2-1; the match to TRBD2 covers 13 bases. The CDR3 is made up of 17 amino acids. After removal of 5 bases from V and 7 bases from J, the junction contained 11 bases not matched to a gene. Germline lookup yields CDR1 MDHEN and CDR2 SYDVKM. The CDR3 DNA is TGTGCCAGCAGTCTAACTAGCGGGGGGGATTTGGGGAATGAGCAGTTCTTC. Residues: CASSLTSGGDLGNEQFF.

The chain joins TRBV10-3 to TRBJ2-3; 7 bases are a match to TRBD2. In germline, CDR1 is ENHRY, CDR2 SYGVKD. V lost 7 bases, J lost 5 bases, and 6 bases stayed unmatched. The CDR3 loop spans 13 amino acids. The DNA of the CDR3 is TGTGCCATCAAGGGAGGGCCGGAAGATACGCAGTATTTT. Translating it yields CAIKGGPEDTQYF.

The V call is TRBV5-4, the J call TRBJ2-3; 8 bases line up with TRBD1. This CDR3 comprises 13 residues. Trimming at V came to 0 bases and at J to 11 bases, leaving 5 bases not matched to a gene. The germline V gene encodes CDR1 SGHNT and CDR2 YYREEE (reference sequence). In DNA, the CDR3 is TGTGCCAGCAGCTTGGCCGGGACAGGCATGCAGTATTTT. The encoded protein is CASSLAGTGMQYF.